This T cell receptor beta chain comes out of a study of graft-versus-host responses after intestinal transplantation. Findings and caveats of the study: Recipient-marrow GvH clones were detected, some having first appeared in ileum or blood.

Worth noting for this clone: Its target is not known.

The CDR3 spans 17 residues. Trimming shortened V by 6 bases and J by 0 bases, and 18 bases separated the two germline ends. Germline V gene sequence: CDR1 LNHDA, CDR2 SQIVND (reference sequence). Libraries were prepared by immunoSEQ multiplex PCR; TCRdb keeps only in-frame clonotypes and omits some of them. Of roughly 99,000 clones in the sample, about 84% were seen once. The sequencing here drew on PBMCs, taken 255 days after intestinal transplant. This clonotype was sampled from a human patient who received an intestinal transplant, so some T cells may come from the graft donor. This chain connects TRBV19 to TRBJ1-3; D gene uncertain. The CDR3 nucleotides read TGTGCCAGTAGGATTGGTGCAAGATCCTACTCTGGAAACACCATATATTTT. Translating gives CASRIGARSYSGNTIYF.